The T cell receptor beta chain described here comes from a study of stem cell transplantation in POMP-related autoinflammatory disease. This CDR3 region has 14 residues. Between the trimmed V and J ends, which lost 2 bases and 5 bases, there was a span of 12 bases. Per the germline V gene, CDR1 is SNHLY and CDR2 is FYNNEI. Method: immunoSEQ multiplex PCR; TCRdb's copy keeps in-frame clones and lacks some. Of roughly 68,000 clones in the sample, more than 75% are singletons; the top ten hold about 0.66%. J is TRBJ2-5 and V is TRBV2; a possible D gene is TRBD1 (6 bases). The receptor was derived from a human patient with POMP-related autoinflammation and immune dysregulation (PRAID). A share of the T cells may be of graft donor origin. This specimen consisted of CD4+ T cells from PBMCs, obtained after stem cell transplantation. This CDR3 reads CASSEIRQGETQYF. CDR3 nucleotide sequence: TGTGCCAGCAGTGAAATCAGGCAGGGGGAGACCCAGTACTTC.